These 11 T cell receptor beta chains share one sample of origin, sequenced in a study of identical twins. One entry per CDR3 protein results from TCRdb running MiXCR on the 5' RACE reads. In the table there are 1.5 million to 2 million distinct CDR3 sequences, less than 35% of which are singletons. Sequencing was done on a sample of cord blood. The receptors shown here come from a newborn girl in good health.

J is TRBJ1-5 and V is TRBV9; D remains ambiguous. This CDR3 contains 15 residues. Germline assignment: CDR1 SGDLS and CDR2 YYNGEE. Deletions cut 0 bases from V and 1 base from J, with 8 bases between. CDR3 in amino acids: CASSVGMVSNQPQHF. Here the CDR3 DNA reads TGTGCCAGCAGCGTAGGGATGGTCAGCAATCAGCCCCAGCATTTT.

This clonotype was seen many times. This chain uses TRBV12-3 or TRBV12-4 with TRBJ2-7, with 9 bases fitting TRBD2. This CDR3 is 15 amino acids long. J gave up 2 bases and V 3 bases, and 5 bases lay outside the gene matches. In DNA form, the CDR3 reads TGTGCCAGCAGTTTGACTAGCGGATCTCCCTACGAGCAGTACTTC. Translated: CASSLTSGSPYEQYF.

This clonotype was seen a few times. The chain uses TRBV3-1 and TRBJ2-1, with D uncertain. CDR3 length: 16 amino acids. Germline CDR1 LGHDT, CDR2 YNNKEL (reference sequence). The V end lost 0 bases, the J end lost 0 bases, and 9 bases lay between the germline ends. CDR3 sequence: CASSQDPTPSYNEQFF. The CDR3 nucleotides read TGTGCCAGCAGCCAAGATCCGACACCCTCCTACAATGAGCAGTTCTTC.

This clonotype was counted a few times. The chain couples TRBV12-3 or TRBV12-4 to TRBJ1-4, with TRBD1 matching 10 bases. After removal of 1 base from V and 6 bases from J, the junction contained 2 bases not matched to a gene. There are 15 residues in the CDR3. The CDR3 DNA reads as TGTGCCAGCAGTTTAGGACAGGGGGCGGATGAAAAACTGTTTTTT. Protein: CASSLGQGADEKLFF.

This sequence joins TRBV7-9 and TRBJ1-5; 7 nucleotides agree with TRBD1. The CDR3 sequence is 16 residues long. Trimming took 5 bases from V and 3 from J; bases not matched to a gene: 10. Per the germline V gene, CDR1 is SEHNR and CDR2 is FQNEAQ (reference sequence). As DNA, the CDR3 is TGTGCCAGCAGCCTCAACCAGGGACAGCTCAATCAGCCCCAGCATTTT. Its protein is CASSLNQGQLNQPQHF.

With regard to this clonotype: A much larger clonotype is one base distant, so this may be a read error. This chain joins TRBV7-9 and TRBJ1-2, with D possibly TRBD1 on 6 matching bases. This CDR3 is built from 12 residues. V was cut by 4 bases and J by 3 bases, with 6 bases left in between. Germline-derived CDR1 and CDR2 are SEHNR and FQNEAQ (reference sequence). The DNA of the CDR3 is TGTGCCAGCAGCTGGACAGACTATGGCTACACCTTC. This encodes CASSWTDYGYTF.

The chain has TRBV25-1 and TRBJ1-2; 10 positions match TRBD1. CDR3 size: 16 residues. Germline CDR1 reads MGHDK; CDR2 reads SYGVNS. V lost 4 bases to trimming and J lost 6 bases; unmatched junction nucleotides: 11. CDR3 bases: TGTGCCAGCAGTGCCGGTATTGGGACAGGGGCAGATGGCTACACCTTC. This codes for CASSAGIGTGADGYTF.

The chain couples TRBV10-2 to TRBJ2-2, with 7 bases lining up with TRBD2. The V gene end was trimmed by 5 bases and the J gene end by 4 bases; junction bases not matched to a gene: 10. The CDR3 has 16 residues. Germline loops: CDR1 WSHSY, CDR2 SAAADI. The CDR3 loop reads CASSRKQRGLTGELFF. The DNA of the CDR3 is TGCGCCAGCAGTCGAAAGCAGCGGGGACTCACCGGGGAGCTGTTTTTT.

This clonotype was found a few times. The CDR3 DNA sequence: TGCAGCCCCGTCGGACAGAGCTATGGCTACACCTTC. Protein product: CSPVGQSYGYTF. The V and J genes are TRBV20-1 and TRBJ1-2, with D possibly being TRBD1 (6 bases). The CDR3 sequence is 12 residues long. Germline CDR1 is DFQATT and CDR2 is SNEGSKA (reference sequence).

This clonotype showed up just a few times. The chain uses TRBV7-9 and TRBJ1-1; 8 positions agree with TRBD1. The V segment lost 6 bases and the J segment 3 bases; nucleotides outside the gene matches: 15. Germline CDR1 and CDR2: SEHNR and FQNEAQ (reference sequence). The CDR3 covers 17 residues. The CDR3 DNA reads as TGTGCCAGCAGTCCCGAACGATCGAACAGGGGGGACACTGAAGCTTTCTTT. Translated, it gives CASSPERSNRGDTEAFF.

The J gene is TRBJ1-5, the V gene TRBV27; TRBD1 matches 9 bases. The germline CDR1 and CDR2 sequences are MNHEY and SMNVEV (reference sequence). The CDR3 is 15 residues long. The ends lost 4 bases at V and 6 bases at J; junction bases unmatched: 7. CDR3 sequence reads: CASSWRTGVGQPQHF. Written as DNA, the CDR3 is TGTGCCAGCAGTTGGAGGACAGGGGTTGGTCAGCCCCAGCATTTT.